This TCR beta chain is drawn from a study of CD4 T cells in relation to SARS-CoV-2 and coronaviruses. Per the germline V gene, CDR1 is LNHDA and CDR2 is SQIVND (reference sequence). The trim removed 3 bases at V and 8 bases at J, leaving 9 bases unmatched. The CDR3 is made up of 16 amino acids. Comment on this clone: Its target is unknown.

The unexposed donors gave CD4+ T cells in about 2010-2019, prior to COVID-19. Isolation of CD4+ T cells took place after less than twelve days in culture. Sequencing used immunoSEQ multiplex PCR; TCRdb keeps in-frame clones, though not all of them. The sample records 26,000 or so clones, around two thirds being singletons. Sequencing was performed on CD4+ T cells from PBMCs, cultured in vitro. This chain uses TRBV19 with TRBJ2-1, with TRBD2 matching over 11 bases. This receptor was identified in a human donor in good health. Written as DNA, the CDR3 is TGTGCCAGTAGTATGGGCGGGACTAGCGGATGGCATGAGCAGTTCTTC. Amino acids: CASSMGGTSGWHEQFF.